This T cell receptor (beta chain) was identified during a study of memory CD4+ T cells and cytomegalovirus serostatus. Across the whole study: Healthy Belgian adult donors included roughly ten CMV-positive and 24 CMV-negative people. The study's findings and limits: The CMV-associated TCR signature appears largely within the CD4+ memory repertoire.

Clones were read by immunoSEQ multiplex PCR, and TCRdb kept only the in-frame ones, dropping some. The sample yields around 40,000 clones, nearly 80% seen once. V was shortened by 6 bases and J by 14 bases, with 16 bases between the two germline ends. The CDR3 runs 10 residues. The germline V gene has CDR1 GTSNPN and CDR2 SVGIG (reference sequence). Single viable CD3+CD4+CD8-CD45RO+ cells were sorted as the memory CD4+ T cells. Total CD4+ T cells were enriched by CD4 positive selection. A note on this clone: Its antigen remains unidentified.

The clonotype comes from an adult in good health and CMV-seronegative. The chain is built from TRBV30 and TRBJ1-2; D unclear. Sequenced material: memory CD4+ T cells from blood. Written as DNA, the CDR3 is TGTGCCTGTAAAACCCCGGCAGCTACCTTC. It specifies CACKTPAATF.